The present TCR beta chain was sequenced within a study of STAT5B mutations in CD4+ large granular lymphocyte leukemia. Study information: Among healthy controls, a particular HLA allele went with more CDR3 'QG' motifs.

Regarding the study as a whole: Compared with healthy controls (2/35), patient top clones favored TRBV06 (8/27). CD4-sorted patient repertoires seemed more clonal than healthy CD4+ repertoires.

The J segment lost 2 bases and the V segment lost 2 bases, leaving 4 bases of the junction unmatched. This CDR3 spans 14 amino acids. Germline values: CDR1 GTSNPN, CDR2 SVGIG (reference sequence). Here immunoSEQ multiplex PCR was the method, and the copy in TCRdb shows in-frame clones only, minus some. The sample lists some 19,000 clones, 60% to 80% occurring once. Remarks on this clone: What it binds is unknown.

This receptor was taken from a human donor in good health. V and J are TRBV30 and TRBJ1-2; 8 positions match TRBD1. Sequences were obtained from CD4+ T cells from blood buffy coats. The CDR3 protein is CAWSLAGGNYGYTF. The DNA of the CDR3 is TGTGCCTGGAGTTTAGCAGGGGGCAACTATGGCTACACCTTC.